This record concerns one TCR beta chain sequence. Here immunoSEQ multiplex PCR was the method, and the copy in TCRdb shows in-frame clones only, minus some. Of around 110,000 clones in the sample, 92% are singletons; the top ten hold about 3.3%. CDR3 length: 15 amino acids. Germline V gene lookup returns CDR1 MDHEN and CDR2 SYDVKM. Germline trimming cut 4 bases from V and 6 bases from J; bases unmatched to any gene: 11. This record belongs to a study of CD4+ T cells in melanoma. J is TRBJ2-7 and V is TRBV28; the match to TRBD1 covers 8 bases. Sequencing used peripheral blood. The TCR sequence derives from a human donor with melanoma. For the CDR3, the DNA is TGTGCCAGCAGTTCCGGGACAGGCATGTCGTCCGAGCAGTACTTC. It yields the protein CASSSGTGMSSEQYF.